This TCR beta chain emerged from a study of blood T cell repertoires in COVID-19. Study summary: The analysed material was cDNA or gDNA that came from T cells, B-cell-depleted T cells, or PBMCs.

TCRdb's copy holds only in-frame clones and misses some; the assay was immunoSEQ multiplex PCR. The sample holds 25,000 to 35,000 clones, about three quarters seen once. The ends lost 4 bases at V and 7 bases at J; junction bases unmatched: 6. CDR1 is WSHSY and CDR2 is SAAADI in the germline V gene. This CDR3 comprises 15 residues. The TCR originated in a boy aged 2 to 9 with active or convalescent COVID-19. Sequenced input: peripheral blood. The rearrangement links TRBV10-2 to TRBJ2-1; 11 nucleotides line up with TRBD2. The CDR3 loop is CASSATSGSFNEQFF. CDR3 nucleotide sequence: TGCGCCAGCAGTGCTACTAGCGGGAGTTTTAATGAGCAGTTCTTC.